Ten or more counts support the clone carrying this TCR beta chain. Its antigen is unidentified. One entry per CDR3 protein, called by TCRdb with MiXCR from the reads. The repertoire has 150,000 or so distinct CDR3 sequences, around 22% of them found once; the top ten carry about a tenth. Trimming removed 4 bases from V and 1 base from J, with 16 bases in between. Germline V gene lookup returns CDR1 SGHVS and CDR2 FQNEAQ. CDR3 length: 16 residues. The source of the sample is a study of T cell repertoires in cytomegalovirus infection. Whole-study context: Indications of both CMV infection and matching HLA type were provided by public TCR beta signatures.

Broader study findings: Cumulative frequency (of public TCR beta family members) identified carriers of CMV plus the relevant HLA. The ex vivo response was dominated by HLA-C-restricted CMV-specific TCR beta clonotypes.

The source is a human donor in good health (CMV status not recorded). Some clones in this sample may be carry-over from other donors' samples. V is TRBV7-8 and J is TRBJ1-1; no clear D gene. Sequencing was carried out using PBMCs. Here the CDR3 reads CASSSNTGNQNTEAFF. The CDR3, as DNA: TGTGCCAGCAGCTCAAACACCGGGAACCAGAACACTGAAGCTTTCTTT.